These 23 T cell receptor beta chains share one sample of origin, sequenced in a study of monozygotic twins with inflammatory bowel disease. TCRdb reprocessed the 5' RACE reads and reports one entry per CDR3 protein, with no DNA. This sample contains 300,000 to 350,000 distinct CDR3 sequences. Sequencing was performed on blood. These receptors came from a human donor with ulcerative colitis or Crohn's disease, or a healthy co-twin of an affected twin (not recorded which).

V gene TRBV20-1 combines with J gene TRBJ2-3; the D call of TRBD2 rests on TCRdb alone, since no DNA is present to check it. There are 14 residues in the CDR3. Germline CDR1 and CDR2: DFQATT and SNEGSKA (reference sequence). The CDR3 is CSAQTSSGTDTQYF.

This chain links TRBV24-1 with TRBJ2-2; TCRdb names TRBD1, which stays unverified in the absence of DNA. Germline-derived CDR1 and CDR2 are KGHDR and SFDVKD. The CDR3 spans 16 residues. The CDR3 reads CATSVSRAAGTGELFF.

V usage is TRBV7-8 and J usage is TRBJ2-2; with no DNA, the TCRdb D assignment of TRBD2 cannot be verified. This CDR3 is 14 amino acids long. Per the germline V gene, CDR1 is SGHVS and CDR2 is FQNEAQ. The CDR3 reads CASSRLADTGELFF. The whole variable domain, filled in from reference TRBV7-8 and TRBJ2-2, reads GAGVSQSPRYKVAKRGQDVALRCDPISGHVSLFWYQQALGQGPEFLTYFQNEAQLDKSGLPSDRFFAERPEGSVSTLKIQRTQQEDSAVYLCASSRLADTGELFFGEGSRLTVL.

V usage is TRBV28 and J usage is TRBJ2-7; there is no DNA to check the TCRdb D call of TRBD2. Germline lookup yields CDR1 MDHEN and CDR2 SYDVKM. The CDR3 covers 15 residues. The CDR3 sequence: CASSLAEGFTYEQYF.

This chain uses TRBV24-1 with TRBJ2-2; the D call of TRBD1 rests on TCRdb alone, since no DNA is present to check it. This CDR3 is 16 amino acids long. The V gene's germline CDR1 is KGHDR and CDR2 SFDVKD. CDR3 protein: CATSDPGTANTGELCF.

J is TRBJ2-3 and V is TRBV5-1; the D call of TRBD1 rests on TCRdb alone, since no DNA is present to check it. There are 15 residues in the CDR3. Germline CDR1 SGHRS, CDR2 YFSETQ. CDR3 loop: CASSPGTYSTDTQYF.

This chain uses TRBV7-8 with TRBJ2-3; TCRdb's D call of TRBD1 is untestable without DNA. From germline, CDR1 is SGHVS and CDR2 FQNEAQ. The CDR3 runs to 19 residues. CDR3 loop: CASSLAINRGREGDHTQYF.

The rearrangement links TRBV20-1 to TRBJ2-3; TCRdb designates TRBD1, a call that cannot be tested without DNA. Looked up from germline, CDR1 is DFQATT and CDR2 is SNEGSKA (reference sequence). CDR3 length: 15 amino acids. The CDR3 protein is CSAGRTGWESDTQYF.

This rearrangement joins TRBV7-9 to TRBJ2-7. The germline V gene has CDR1 SEHNR and CDR2 FQNEAQ (reference sequence). The CDR3 has 15 residues. CDR3 sequence: CASSVSERELYEQYF.

The CDR3 is CASDRGMYEQYF. V is TRBV28 and J is TRBJ2-7; TCRdb's assignment of TRBD1 cannot be checked, as there is no DNA. The CDR3 spans 12 residues. Germline V gene lookup returns CDR1 MDHEN and CDR2 SYDVKM.

The V and J genes are TRBV12-3 or TRBV12-4 and TRBJ1-5. CDR3 size: 14 residues. CDR3 sequence: CASSPEPVGQPQHF.

The chain couples TRBV4-1 to TRBJ1-2. CDR3 length equals 13 residues. Germline V gene data show CDR1 as MGHRA and CDR2 as YSYEKL. CDR3 region: CASSPREDYGYTF.

The V and J genes are TRBV13 and TRBJ2-4. This CDR3 comprises 13 residues. Germline CDR1 PRHDT, CDR2 FYEKMQ (reference sequence). The CDR3 sequence is CASSQLAKNIQYF.

V usage is TRBV9 and J usage is TRBJ1-2; there is no DNA to check the TCRdb D call of TRBD1. This CDR3 has 18 amino acids. Per the germline V gene, CDR1 is SGDLS and CDR2 is YYNGEE. CDR3 sequence reads: CASSVGLPGTGSNYGYTF.

The V and J genes are TRBV7-8 and TRBJ1-5. The CDR3 has 15 residues. Germline V CDR1 and CDR2: SGHVS, FQNEAQ. The CDR3 is CASSLNPYRNQPQHF.

The chain joins TRBV20-1 to TRBJ2-3; TCRdb selects TRBD1, and the lack of DNA leaves this call unchecked. The length of the CDR3 is 15 residues. Germline V gene sequence: CDR1 DFQATT, CDR2 SNEGSKA (reference sequence). The CDR3 spells CSARGLMRGTDTQYF.

The gene calls are TRBV7-2 and TRBJ1-2. The CDR3 extends over 14 amino acids. CDR1 SGHTA and CDR2 FQGNSA come from the germline V gene. CDR3 residues: CASSLWLGNYGYTF.

V usage is TRBV20-1 and J usage is TRBJ1-5; without DNA, the TCRdb call of TRBD1 cannot be checked. The CDR3 covers 19 residues. Germline V gene data show CDR1 as DFQATT and CDR2 as SNEGSKA (reference sequence). The CDR3 loop is CSARGLWDKALQSNQPQHF.

This chain links TRBV12-3 or TRBV12-4 with TRBJ2-7; TCRdb designates TRBD1, a call that cannot be tested without DNA. This CDR3 is 16 amino acids long. CDR3 loop: CASSPAVWDRSYEQYF.

The rearrangement uses TRBV7-2 and TRBJ2-7; without DNA, the TCRdb call of TRBD1 cannot be checked. CDR3 length: 14 amino acids. From germline, CDR1 is SGHTA and CDR2 FQGNSA. This chain's CDR3 is CASRTEGSSYEQYF.

The rearrangement uses TRBV10-3 and TRBJ1-5; TCRdb's D gene call, TRBD1, goes unchecked for lack of DNA. The CDR3 has 12 residues. CDR1 and CDR2 from the germline V gene are ENHRY and SYGVKD. The CDR3: CAIGGGSQPQHF.

The V gene is TRBV6-1, the J gene TRBJ2-7. Germline assignment: CDR1 MNHNS and CDR2 SASEGT. This CDR3 contains 14 residues. CDR3 amino acids: CASSVTHVSYEQYF.

This chain connects TRBV28 to TRBJ2-4. Germline CDR1 reads MDHEN; CDR2 reads SYDVKM. The CDR3 extends over 15 amino acids. The CDR3 protein is CASSLEGVRRNIQYF.